This entry lists 26 T cell receptor beta chains sequenced from one sample in a study of blood T cell repertoires in COVID-19. Profiling relied on immunoSEQ multiplex PCR, and the TCRdb table lists in-frame clones only, not all of them. The sample carries roughly 200,000 clones, over 70% recorded once. Sample: peripheral blood. These receptors came from a man in his forties with active or convalescent COVID-19.

The V gene is TRBV5-4, the J gene TRBJ1-1; no clear D gene. The germline gives CDR1 SGHNT, CDR2 YYREEE (reference sequence). This CDR3 is 13 amino acids long. Trimming removed 5 bases from V and 5 bases from J, with 13 bases in between. In nucleotides, the CDR3 is TGTGCCAGCAGTCGAACGCGGGGTACTGAAGCTTTCTTT. Its translation: CASSRTRGTEAFF.

This chain uses TRBV5-1 with TRBJ2-5; TRBD2 agrees at 13 bases. The trim removed 3 bases at V and 6 bases at J, leaving 8 bases unmatched. Germline CDR1 is SGHRS and CDR2 is YFSETQ. CDR3 length: 16 amino acids. CDR3 DNA: TGCGCCAGCAGCTCCGGACTAGCGGGGGTCAAAAAGACCCAGTACTTC. This encodes CASSSGLAGVKKTQYF.

CDR3 bases: TGCGCCAGCATGTTGACAGGGCGGCAAGAGACCCAGTACTTC. Its translation: CASMLTGRQETQYF. The chain joins TRBV10-2 to TRBJ2-5; TRBD1 agrees at 7 bases. The CDR3 has 14 amino acids. V lost 7 bases to trimming and J lost 2 bases; unmatched junction nucleotides: 7. Germline CDR1 and CDR2: WSHSY and SAAADI.

The CDR3 region is CASSLSLTETYEQYF. In DNA, the CDR3 is TGTGCCAGCAGCTTGTCTCTCACTGAAACCTACGAGCAGTACTTC. The chain has TRBV5-4 and TRBJ2-7; D unclear. Germline CDR1 and CDR2: SGHNT and YYREEE (reference sequence). The CDR3 covers 15 residues. V lost 1 base, J lost 2 bases, and 13 bases lay in between.

This chain uses TRBV7-2 with TRBJ1-1; 8 bases map to TRBD1. V trimming: 6 bases; J trimming: 0 bases; junction bases outside the gene matches: 12. Germline V gives CDR1 SGHTA, CDR2 FQGNSA. This CDR3 has 17 residues. The CDR3 nucleotides read TGTGCCAGCAGTCCTCCGGGACAGGTTCCCCTGAACACTGAAGCTTTCTTT. This sequence encodes CASSPPGQVPLNTEAFF.

This clone was detected a few times. This chain joins TRBV9 and TRBJ1-1; D is ambiguous. Trimming removed 0 bases at V and 2 bases at J, with 8 bases between. The CDR3 has 14 amino acids. CDR1 and CDR2 from the germline V gene are SGDLS and YYNGEE. CDR3 DNA: TGTGCCAGCAGCGTAGGCGGCACCAACACTGAAGCTTTCTTT. This encodes CASSVGGTNTEAFF.

The chain couples TRBV6-5 to TRBJ1-2; no reliable D call. Germline loops: CDR1 MNHEY, CDR2 SVGAGI. CDR3 length equals 13 residues. With 6 bases removed from V and 3 bases from J, the gap between germline ends came to 11 bases. The CDR3 region has the DNA TGTGCCAGCAGCAACCCAGCGGACTATGGCTACACCTTC. It specifies CASSNPADYGYTF.

The J gene is TRBJ2-1, the V gene TRBV7-9; TRBD2 agrees at 10 bases. The CDR3 runs to 17 residues. Trimming cost V 5 bases and J 8 bases; bases outside gene matches: 15. In germline, CDR1 is SEHNR, CDR2 FQNEAQ (reference sequence). CDR3 sequence: CASSASSGRVRQDEQFF. In nucleotides, the CDR3 is TGTGCCAGCAGCGCCTCTAGCGGGAGAGTCCGTCAAGATGAGCAGTTCTTC.

The chain employs TRBV24-1 and TRBJ1-5; possible D gene TRBD1, 5 bases. V was cut by 3 bases and J by 3 bases, with 11 bases left in between. The CDR3 spans 15 residues. Germline V gene sequence: CDR1 KGHDR, CDR2 SFDVKD. The CDR3 protein is CATSDKAGLNQPQHF. The CDR3 DNA follows: TGTGCCACCAGTGATAAGGCGGGGCTCAATCAGCCCCAGCATTTT.

V usage is TRBV12-5 and J usage is TRBJ1-5; TRBD1 matches at 9 bases. This CDR3 has 16 residues. The germline V gene has CDR1 LGHNT and CDR2 FRNRAP. Trimming took 4 bases from V and 5 from J; bases not matched to a gene: 9. Here the CDR3 DNA reads TGTGCTAGTGGTTCCCTACCCGGGACAGGGCATCAGCCCCAGCATTTT. Protein product: CASGSLPGTGHQPQHF.

The V and J genes are TRBV6-2 or TRBV6-3 and TRBJ1-1; TRBD1 might be the D (5 bases). The CDR3 runs to 14 residues. V shed 5 bases and J shed 5 bases, with 15 bases lying between them. Germline CDR1 reads MNHEY; CDR2 reads SVGEGT. In nucleotides, the CDR3 is TGTGCCAGCAGTCTTGCTTCCGGGGGGACTGAAGCTTTCTTT. Translated, it gives CASSLASGGTEAFF.

The chain combines TRBV2 with TRBJ1-4, with TRBD1 matching 9 bases. The V gene end was trimmed by 7 bases and the J gene end by 3 bases; junction bases not matched to a gene: 9. Germline-derived CDR1 and CDR2 are SNHLY and FYNNEI. The CDR3 runs to 16 residues. CDR3 loop: CASNSPGQGPNEKLFF. In DNA, the CDR3 is TGTGCCAGCAACTCGCCGGGACAGGGTCCTAATGAAAAACTGTTTTTT.

The chain carries TRBV24-1 and TRBJ1-2, with a tentative D call TRBD1 (5 bases). The CDR3 is made up of 13 amino acids. CDR1 and CDR2 from the germline V gene are KGHDR and SFDVKD. V lost 3 bases, J lost 1 base, and 5 bases lay in between. CDR3 amino acids: CATSDGHNYGYTF. CDR3 nucleotide sequence: TGTGCCACCAGTGATGGACATAACTATGGCTACACCTTC.

The V and J genes are TRBV6-6 and TRBJ2-7, with 9 bases identical to TRBD1. The CDR3 sequence is 16 residues long. The V segment lost 0 bases and the J segment 2 bases; nucleotides outside the gene matches: 5. The V gene's germline CDR1 is MNHNY and CDR2 SVGAGI (reference sequence). The CDR3 loop is CASSYSPGQGTYEQYF. CDR3 DNA: TGTGCCAGCAGTTACTCCCCGGGACAGGGTACCTACGAGCAGTACTTC.

This clone was counted between two and nine times. The chain uses TRBV6-6 and TRBJ1-1; possible D gene TRBD1, 6 bases. Germline V CDR1 and CDR2: MNHNY, SVGAGI (reference sequence). CDR3 length equals 15 residues. Trimming shortened V by 4 bases and J by 5 bases, and 17 bases separated the two germline ends. This chain's CDR3 is CASSSNGQFATEAFF. The CDR3 DNA reads TGTGCCAGCAGTTCGAACGGACAGTTTGCGACTGAAGCTTTCTTT.

The CDR3 DNA reads TGTGCCAGCAGCTCTGGACAGGGTCTTTTAGATACGCAGTATTTT. Amino acids: CASSSGQGLLDTQYF. This chain uses TRBV11-2 with TRBJ2-3, with 8 bases fitting TRBD1. The CDR3 sequence is 15 residues long. Germline loops: CDR1 SGHAT, CDR2 FQNNGV. With V trimmed by 4 bases and J by 5 bases, 8 bases remained unmatched.

The rearrangement links TRBV11-2 to TRBJ2-5; 7 bases align to TRBD1. The CDR3 has 14 residues. Trimming removed 4 bases from V and 2 bases from J; junction bases left unmatched: 4. Germline CDR1 is SGHAT and CDR2 is FQNNGV. The DNA of the CDR3 is TGTGCCAGCAGCTACTTGGGACAGCAAGAGACCCAGTACTTC. The encoded protein is CASSYLGQQETQYF.

The chain couples TRBV28 to TRBJ1-2; possible D gene TRBD1, 5 bases. The CDR3 is 14 amino acids. V gave up 2 bases and J gave up 7 bases, with 14 bases separating them. The germline V gene encodes CDR1 MDHEN and CDR2 SYDVKM. The CDR3 DNA reads as TGTGCCAGCAGTTTAACTGCGGGGGGAGGTGGCTACACCTTC. It codes for CASSLTAGGGGYTF.

V usage is TRBV7-2 and J usage is TRBJ2-1; 11 nucleotides line up with TRBD2. Germline V gene sequence: CDR1 SGHTA, CDR2 FQGNSA. CDR3 length equals 14 residues. With V trimmed by 4 bases and J by 9 bases, 5 bases remained unmatched. The DNA for the CDR3 is TGTGCCAGCAGCTCACTAGCGGGGGAAACTGAGCAGTTCTTC. Translating gives CASSSLAGETEQFF.

The J gene is TRBJ1-4, the V gene TRBV3-1 (or the pseudogene TRBV3-2); 9 nucleotides agree with TRBD1. The germline V gene encodes CDR1 LGHDT and CDR2 YNNKEL (reference sequence). The CDR3 spans 16 residues. Germline trimming cut 4 bases from V and 1 base from J; bases unmatched to any gene: 4. The CDR3 spells CASSRGQGGTNEKLFF. The CDR3 DNA follows: TGTGCCAGCAGCCGGGGACAGGGCGGAACTAATGAAAAACTGTTTTTT.

The DNA for the CDR3 is TGTGCCAGCAGTTTGTTTAAGGGTGGGAGCACTGAAGCTTTCTTT. Protein: CASSLFKGGSTEAFF. The chain combines TRBV6-5 with TRBJ1-1; D call uncertain. V lost 4 bases, J lost 4 bases, and 16 bases lay in between. The CDR3 has 15 residues. The V gene's germline CDR1 is MNHEY and CDR2 SVGAGI.

This sequence joins TRBV3-1 (or the pseudogene TRBV3-2) and TRBJ2-5, with TRBD2 matching over 8 bases. The length of the CDR3 is 12 residues. J was trimmed by 5 bases and V by 4 bases; bases with no gene match: 0. In germline, CDR1 is LGHDT, CDR2 YNNKEL (reference sequence). CDR3 region: CASSPGGETQYF. The CDR3 DNA is TGTGCCAGCAGCCCGGGGGGGGAGACCCAGTACTTC.

The genes are TRBV29-1 and TRBJ2-7, with a tentative D call TRBD1 (6 bases). The V and J ends lost 5 bases and 0 bases respectively, with 14 bases between them. This CDR3 comprises 14 residues. The germline gives CDR1 SQVTM, CDR2 ANQGSEA. CDR3 sequence (DNA): TGCAGCGTTCGACAGGATACTTACTCCTACGAGCAGTACTTC. Residues: CSVRQDTYSYEQYF.

CDR3 protein: CASSLDSDTQYF. CDR3 coding DNA: TGTGCCAGCAGCTTAGACTCAGATACGCAGTATTTT. This chain joins TRBV7-2 and TRBJ2-3; D unresolved. V lost 1 base and J lost 4, with 3 bases in between. Germline CDR1 reads SGHTA; CDR2 reads FQGNSA. This CDR3 spans 12 amino acids. Filled out from reference TRBV7-2 and TRBJ2-3, the complete variable domain reads GAGVSQSPSNKVTEKGKDVELRCDPISGHTALYWYRQSLGQGLEFLIYFQGNSAPDKSGLPSDRFSAERTGGSVSTLTIQRTQQEDSAVYLCASSLDSDTQYFGPGTRLTVL.

There are a few counts of this clone. The V call is TRBV4-1, the J call TRBJ1-5; 7 bases map to TRBD1. J was trimmed by 3 bases and V by 1 base; bases with no gene match: 6. This CDR3 spans 16 amino acids. CDR1 and CDR2 (germline): MGHRA, YSYEKL. The CDR3 loop reads CASSQAPGQYNQPQHF. The CDR3 DNA reads TGCGCCAGCAGCCAAGCACCGGGACAGTACAATCAGCCCCAGCATTTT.

This CDR3 is CASSAGTTYEKLFF. CDR3 nucleotides: TGTGCCAGCAGTGCCGGGACAACCTATGAAAAACTGTTTTTT. The chain couples TRBV2 to TRBJ1-4; a possible D gene is TRBD1 (6 bases). The germline gives CDR1 SNHLY, CDR2 FYNNEI. Trimming left V 4 bases short and J 6 bases short, with 12 bases between. The CDR3 runs to 14 residues.